This T cell receptor (beta chain) was observed in a study of response to subunit inactivated influenza vaccine. This CDR3 has 17 amino acids. Per the germline V gene, CDR1 is WNHNN and CDR2 is SYGVQD (reference sequence). V dropped 0 bases and J dropped 0 bases, with 12 bases sitting between them. TCRdb processed the RT-PCR reads anew with MiXCR; each CDR3 protein has one entry. This sample has roughly 780,000 distinct CDR3 sequences, with around 18% found just once. The rearrangement joins TRBV10-1 to TRBJ2-1; perhaps TRBD2 as D (6 bases). This clonotype was obtained from a man aged 45-65 years who received an inactivated influenza vaccine. The specimen comprised PBMCs from blood, sampled about 5 days after vaccination. For the CDR3, the DNA is TGCGCCAGCAGTGAGTCCTTTCGGGAGAGCTCCTACAATGAGCAGTTCTTC. Translating gives CASSESFRESSYNEQFF.